These 16 T cell receptor beta chains share one sample of origin, sequenced in a study of T cells in localized non-small cell lung cancer. Measured with immunoSEQ multiplex PCR; TCRdb has only the in-frame clones, and not every one. Of about 91,000 clones listed, over 80% are singletons. The specimen was peripheral blood, collected before any cancer treatment. These receptors came from a man aged 40-75 years with stage I squamous cell lung carcinoma.

V is TRBV5-6 and J is TRBJ1-2; D not certain. V lost 3 bases to trimming and J lost 5 bases, with 5 bases between them. The length of the CDR3 is 11 residues. CDR1 is SGHDT and CDR2 is YYEEEE in the germline V gene. CDR3 loop: CASSYQYGYTF. The CDR3 nucleotides read TGTGCCAGCAGCTACCAATATGGCTACACCTTC.

This chain connects TRBV9 to TRBJ1-1; D is ambiguous. Germline assignment: CDR1 SGDLS and CDR2 YYNGEE. The CDR3 is made up of 16 amino acids. The V end was cut by 0 bases, the J end by 4 bases, with 16 bases between. The CDR3 protein is CASSVDVGGRGTEAFF. CDR3 coding DNA: TGTGCCAGCAGCGTAGATGTGGGAGGCAGAGGCACTGAAGCTTTCTTT. Filled out from reference TRBV9 and TRBJ1-1, the complete variable domain reads DSGVTQTPKHLITATGQRVTLRCSPRSGDLSVYWYQQSLDQGLQFLIQYYNGEERAKGNILERFSAQQFPDLHSELNLSSLELGDSALYFCASSVDVGGRGTEAFFGQGTRLTVV.

This chain links TRBV19 with TRBJ2-1, with TRBD1 matching over 9 bases. CDR3 length equals 14 residues. Looked up from germline, CDR1 is LNHDA and CDR2 is SQIVND (reference sequence). The junction had 11 bases not matched to a gene; V was cut back by 11 bases and J by 6 bases. The CDR3 region has the DNA TGTGCCGTTGCCGGGACAGGGAGGGTCAATGAGCAGTTCTTC. As protein: CAVAGTGRVNEQFF. Filled out from reference TRBV19 and TRBJ2-1, the complete variable domain reads DGGITQSPKYLFRKEGQNVTLSCEQNLNHDAMYWYRQDPGQGLRLIYYSQIVNDFQKGDIAEGYSVSREKKESFPLTVTSAQKNPTAFYLCAVAGTGRVNEQFFGPGTRLTVL.

Only a few counts were recorded for this clone. The rearrangement uses TRBV19 and TRBJ1-2; D perhaps matches TRBD1 (5 bases). CDR1 LNHDA and CDR2 SQIVND come from the germline V gene (reference sequence). Trimming stripped 6 bases from V and 1 base from J, with 12 bases between. The CDR3 runs to 14 residues. In DNA form, the CDR3 reads TGTGCCAGTAGGACAGTTTCGGGTAACTATGGCTACACCTTC. It codes for CASRTVSGNYGYTF.

This chain joins TRBV6-5 and TRBJ2-7; 11 nucleotides agree with TRBD1. The CDR3 is 15 amino acids. Germline assignment: CDR1 MNHEY and CDR2 SVGAGI. The junction had 7 bases not matched to a gene; V was cut back by 7 bases and J by 2 bases. CDR3 in DNA: TGTGCCAGCAAAGATCCGGGACAGGGGGCCTACGAGCAGTACTTC. Translated, it gives CASKDPGQGAYEQYF.

V usage is TRBV11-2 and J usage is TRBJ2-5, with 8 nucleotides matching TRBD2. Germline trimming cut 8 bases from V and 4 bases from J; bases unmatched to any gene: 6. Per germline, CDR1 SGHAT and CDR2 FQNNGV. This CDR3 is built from 13 residues. The CDR3 region is CASEWLAGETQYF. CDR3 DNA: TGTGCCAGCGAGTGGCTAGCGGGAGAGACCCAGTACTTC.

The genes are TRBV28 and TRBJ1-6; D perhaps matches TRBD1 (5 bases). The germline CDR1 and CDR2 sequences are MDHEN and SYDVKM. V lost 2 bases and J lost 11, with 10 bases in between. This CDR3 is 13 amino acids long. The CDR3 DNA reads TGTGCCAGCAGTTTAAAAGGGGTTCCACCCCTCCACTTT. Protein product: CASSLKGVPPLHF. Based on the CDR3 plus reference TRBV28 and TRBJ1-6, the full variable domain is DVKVTQSSRYLVKRTGEKVFLECVQDMDHENMFWYRQDPGLGLRLIYFSYDVKMKEKGDIPEGYSVSREKKERFSLILESASTNQTSMYLCASSLKGVPPLHFGNGTRLTVT.

The chain carries TRBV28 and TRBJ2-3; 8 bases are shared with TRBD2. Unmatched junction bases numbered 3, after V lost 2 bases and J lost 2 bases. This CDR3 comprises 15 residues. Per the germline V gene, CDR1 is MDHEN and CDR2 is SYDVKM. The CDR3 bases are TGTGCCAGCAGTTTAGCGGGGGGTCCCACAGATACGCAGTATTTT. Translated: CASSLAGGPTDTQYF.

This clone was observed a handful of times. The chain carries TRBV9 and TRBJ1-6; tentative D call: TRBD1 (5 bases). V dropped 0 bases and J dropped 2 bases, with 6 bases sitting between them. CDR1 is SGDLS and CDR2 is YYNGEE in the germline V gene. This CDR3 region has 15 residues. In DNA, the CDR3 is TGTGCCAGCAGCGTAGGACAGCCCTATAATTCACCCCTCCACTTT. Translation: CASSVGQPYNSPLHF.

The chain employs TRBV6-5 and TRBJ2-1, with TRBD2 as a possible D gene (5 bases). There are 16 residues in the CDR3. Germline V lookup: CDR1 MNHEY, CDR2 SVGAGI. V shed 0 bases and J shed 5 bases, with 14 bases lying between them. CDR3 nucleotides: TGTGCCAGCAGTTACTCGCTTCGTGCGGGTCACAATGAGCAGTTCTTC. The encoded protein is CASSYSLRAGHNEQFF.

V is TRBV9 and J is TRBJ1-5; no firm D call. CDR3 length: 15 residues. V gave up 0 bases and J gave up 4 bases, with 11 bases separating them. From germline, CDR1 is SGDLS and CDR2 YYNGEE. The CDR3 region has the DNA TGTGCCAGCAGCGTAGGGCCGGGGTCAAATCAGCCCCAGCATTTT. Residues: CASSVGPGSNQPQHF.

The chain is built from TRBV15 and TRBJ2-1; 7 nucleotides align to TRBD1. CDR1 LNHNV and CDR2 YYDKDF come from the germline V gene (reference sequence). After removal of 1 base from V and 3 bases from J, the junction contained 3 bases not matched to a gene. This CDR3 comprises 15 residues. The CDR3 nucleotides read TGTGCCACCAGCAGAGGGGGACAGTACTACAATGAGCAGTTCTTC. Amino acids: CATSRGGQYYNEQFF.

The chain carries TRBV7-2 and TRBJ2-5, with D maybe TRBD1 (5 bases). The CDR3 length is 15 residues. CDR1 SGHTA and CDR2 FQGNSA come from the germline V gene. V was pared by 3 bases and J by 0 bases, with 11 bases between. DNA of the CDR3: TGTGCCAGCAGCTTTTCTGGGGCGTACCAAGAGACCCAGTACTTC. This sequence encodes CASSFSGAYQETQYF.

This chain uses TRBV7-9 with TRBJ1-2, with a tentative D call TRBD1 (5 bases). V dropped 5 bases and J dropped 4 bases, with 17 bases sitting between them. The CDR3 is made up of 15 amino acids. Germline values: CDR1 SEHNR, CDR2 FQNEAQ (reference sequence). In nucleotides, the CDR3 is TGTGCCAGCAGCCTGTGGGGGACTGATGTCTATGGCTACACCTTC. Translating it yields CASSLWGTDVYGYTF.

The chain has TRBV29-1 and TRBJ1-2, with D hard to call. Germline V gene lookup returns CDR1 SQVTM and CDR2 ANQGSEA. This CDR3 contains 14 residues. V lost 2 bases to trimming and J lost 5 bases, with 15 bases between them. CDR3 DNA: TGCAGCGTTGAAAACCGGGGTTTAGGGTATGGCTACACCTTC. This codes for CSVENRGLGYGYTF.

The J gene is TRBJ2-2, the V gene TRBV2; the match to TRBD1 covers 8 bases. With V trimmed by 6 bases and J by 6 bases, 9 bases remained unmatched. Germline CDR1 SNHLY, CDR2 FYNNEI. This CDR3 contains 15 residues. CDR3 region: CASSTLTGDAGELFF. CDR3 nucleotides: TGTGCCAGCAGCACCCTGACAGGGGACGCCGGGGAGCTGTTTTTT.